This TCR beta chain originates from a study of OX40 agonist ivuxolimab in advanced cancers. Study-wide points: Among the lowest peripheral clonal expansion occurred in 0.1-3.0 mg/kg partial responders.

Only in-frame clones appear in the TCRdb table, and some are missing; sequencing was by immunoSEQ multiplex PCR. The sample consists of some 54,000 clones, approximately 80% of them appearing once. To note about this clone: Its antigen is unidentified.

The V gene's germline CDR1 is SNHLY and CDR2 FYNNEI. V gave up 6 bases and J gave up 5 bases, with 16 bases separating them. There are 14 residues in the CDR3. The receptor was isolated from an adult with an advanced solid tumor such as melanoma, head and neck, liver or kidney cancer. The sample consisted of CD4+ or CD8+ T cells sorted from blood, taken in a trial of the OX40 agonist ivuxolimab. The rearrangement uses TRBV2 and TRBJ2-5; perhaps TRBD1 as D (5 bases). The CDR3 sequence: CASRPLGVRETQYF. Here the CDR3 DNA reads TGTGCCAGCAGACCGCTAGGGGTACGCGAGACCCAGTACTTC.